Below, one TCR beta chain is given with its context. The sample originates from a study of graft-versus-host responses after intestinal transplantation. Study-wide findings and caveats: Recipient bone marrow held GvH clones, some seen earlier in ileum or blood.

Once the reaction had ended, proliferating CFSE-low CD3+CD4+ and CD3+CD8+ responders were sorted. V was clipped by 2 bases and J by 5 bases, with 7 bases between them. The germline CDR1 and CDR2 sequences are MNHEY and SVGAGI. The CDR3 runs 13 residues. Repertoires were generated with immunoSEQ multiplex PCR, while TCRdb's copy carries only in-frame clones and drops some. The profile shows roughly 10,000 clones, 25% to 30% of them singletons. The sequencing used alloreactive CD4+ T cells from a mixed lymphocyte reaction culture, collected before intestinal transplant. Sample subset: CFSE-low proliferating T cells sorted from approximately 6-day pre-transplant mixed lymphocyte reaction (GvH or HvG direction). The V and J genes are TRBV6-5 and TRBJ2-1; D call uncertain. The clonotype was recovered from a human patient who received an intestinal transplant. Here the CDR3 reads CASSYRGHNEQFF. In DNA form, the CDR3 reads TGTGCCAGCAGTTACCGAGGACACAATGAGCAGTTCTTC.